Listed here are 31 T cell receptor beta chains from one sample, sequenced in a study of Graves' ophthalmopathy and Graves' hyperthyroidism (dated by TCRdb to 2016 to 2019). The sequencer was an Illumina HiSeq 2000. For repertoire sequencing, TCR beta CDR3 regions were amplified from RNA transcripts. A first-round RT-PCR used HTBI primers with the Qiagen OneStep RT-PCR kit, followed by a second-round multiplex PCR, size selection and purification. TCRdb took the public reads, trimmed them with fastp at Q25, ran MiXCR for clone calling and kept in-frame beta chains. Entries are consolidated by CDR3 protein sequence, retaining the most common genes and DNA. The sample records some 250,000 distinct CDR3 sequences, around 45% of which are singletons. 40% to 55% of the sample belongs to the ten largest clones. The sequenced material came from peripheral blood. The source of these receptors is an adult man with Graves' ophthalmopathy.

The CDR3 nucleotides read TGTGCCAGCAGCGTCTCGTCAGCCAACTATGGCTACACCTTC. Its protein product is CASSVSSANYGYTF. This chain joins TRBV9 and TRBJ1-2, with no clear D. CDR3 size: 14 residues. Trimming pared 2 bases from V and 2 bases from J, leaving 10 bases between. In germline, CDR1 is SGDLS, CDR2 YYNGEE. The whole variable domain, filled in from reference TRBV9 and TRBJ1-2, reads DSGVTQTPKHLITATGQRVTLRCSPRSGDLSVYWYQQSLDQGLQFLIQYYNGEERAKGNILERFSAQQFPDLHSELNLSSLELGDSALYFCASSVSSANYGYTFGSGTRLTVV.

This clonotype was observed a few times. The V gene is TRBV2, the J gene TRBJ1-5, with a tentative D call TRBD1 (6 bases). The CDR3 contains 15 residues. Germline V gene data show CDR1 as SNHLY and CDR2 as FYNNEI. V gave up 6 bases and J gave up 2 bases, with 14 bases separating them. In DNA, the CDR3 is TGTGCCAGCAGAGCAGGGGAATCCGGCAATCAGCCCCAGCATTTT. Translation gives CASRAGESGNQPQHF.

V usage is TRBV7-2 and J usage is TRBJ2-3; 8 bases match TRBD2. Germline CDR1 and CDR2: SGHTA and FQGNSA. V dropped 7 bases and J dropped 2; count of bases not matched to a gene: 8. The CDR3 is made up of 15 amino acids. The DNA for the CDR3 is TGTGCCAGCACCGACAGCGGGGGCCCCACAGATACGCAGTATTTT. Its protein product is CASTDSGGPTDTQYF. Supplemented by reference TRBV7-2 and TRBJ2-3, the full variable domain reads GAGVSQSPSNKVTEKGKDVELRCDPISGHTALYWYRQSLGQGLEFLIYFQGNSAPDKSGLPSDRFSAERTGGSVSTLTIQRTQQEDSAVYLCASTDSGGPTDTQYFGPGTRLTVL.

The chain joins TRBV5-1 to TRBJ2-7, with D perhaps matching TRBD1 (6 bases). Trimming took off 3 bases at V and 3 bases at J, with 10 bases between the two ends. Germline assignment: CDR1 SGHRS and CDR2 YFSETQ. This CDR3 comprises 13 residues. CDR3 amino acids: CASSYRVGYEQYF. The CDR3 nucleotides are TGCGCCAGCAGCTACAGGGTTGGCTACGAGCAGTACTTC.

This chain joins TRBV10-3 and TRBJ1-5, with 10 positions matching TRBD1. Losses at the gene ends were 2 bases for V and 7 bases for J; bases not matched to a gene: 2. The CDR3 has 14 residues. Germline V gene lookup returns CDR1 ENHRY and CDR2 SYGVKD. CDR3 bases: TGTGCCATCAGTGAGCCGGGACAGGGGCAGCCCCAGCATTTT. Its protein product is CAISEPGQGQPQHF.

This clonotype was observed a few times. J is TRBJ2-7 and V is TRBV7-9; D is unclear. V was clipped by 0 bases and J by 3 bases, with 6 bases between them. The V gene's germline CDR1 is SEHNR and CDR2 FQNEAQ (reference sequence). The CDR3 covers 13 residues. CDR3 in DNA: TGTGCCAGCAGCTTAGCCCCCCTCTACGAGCAGTACTTC. This encodes CASSLAPLYEQYF.

This clonotype was counted at least ten times. V and J are TRBV19 and TRBJ1-2; D gene ambiguous. Looked up from germline, CDR1 is LNHDA and CDR2 is SQIVND (reference sequence). This CDR3 has 11 amino acids. V lost 3 bases and J 5 bases, leaving 4 bases between the germline ends. The CDR3 loop reads CASSIKYGYTF. CDR3 coding DNA: TGTGCCAGTAGTATTAAGTATGGCTACACCTTC.

Ten or more counts support this clonotype. The CDR3 DNA reads TGCAGCGTTGGACAGGGAAACTCACCCCTCCACTTT. Residues: CSVGQGNSPLHF. The chain couples TRBV29-1 to TRBJ1-6, with 7 bases lining up with TRBD1. With V trimmed by 4 bases and J by 10 bases, 4 bases remained unmatched. The CDR3 sequence is 12 residues long. From germline, CDR1 is SQVTM and CDR2 ANQGSEA. Filled out from reference TRBV29-1 and TRBJ1-6, the complete variable domain reads SAVISQKPSRDICQRGTSLTIQCQVDSQVTMMFWYRQQPGQSLTLIATANQGSEATYESGFVIDKFPISRPNLTFSTLTVSNMSPEDSSIYLCSVGQGNSPLHFGNGTRLTVT.

V is TRBV6-1 and J is TRBJ2-7; D perhaps matches TRBD1 (6 bases). Germline-derived CDR1 and CDR2 are MNHNS and SASEGT. V lost 6 bases to trimming and J lost 3 bases, with 9 bases between them. The CDR3 length is 12 residues. The CDR3, as DNA: TGTGCCAGCAGGACAGGCTTCTACGAGCAGTACTTC. Translation: CASRTGFYEQYF.

Of note for this clonotype: A junction boundary mismatches the germline segment, possibly from a read error. The gene calls are TRBV9 and TRBJ2-2; a possible D gene is TRBD2 (7 bases). Germline loops: CDR1 SGDLS, CDR2 YYNGEE. CDR3 length: 16 residues. The CDR3 here is CASSAQGRANTRELFF. As DNA, the CDR3 is TGTGCCAGCAGCGCCCAGGGGAGGGCGAACACCAGGGAGCTGTTTTTT. Full variable domain (rest looked up from reference TRBV9 and TRBJ2-2): DSGVTQTPKHLITATGQRVTLRCSPRSGDLSVYWYQQSLDQGLQFLIQYYNGEERAKGNILERFSAQQFPDLHSELNLSSLELGDSALYFCASSAQGRANTRELFFGEGSRLTVL.

This clonotype came up many times. This chain links TRBV7-2 with TRBJ2-5; D perhaps matches TRBD2 (6 bases). V was pared by 10 bases and J by 5 bases, with 20 bases between. The CDR3 runs 14 residues. CDR1 SGHTA and CDR2 FQGNSA come from the germline V gene. For the CDR3, the DNA is TGTGCCATTTCGCACCCAATCGGGAGTGAGACCCAGTACTTC. Translated: CAISHPIGSETQYF.

The V call is TRBV11-1, the J call TRBJ2-7; D unresolved. Germline CDR1 is SGHAT and CDR2 is FQDESV (reference sequence). This CDR3 has 14 amino acids. V was trimmed by 0 bases and J by 0 bases, leaving 6 bases between them. The CDR3 protein is CASSLAPDSYEQYF. The CDR3 DNA follows: TGTGCCAGCAGCTTAGCCCCGGACTCCTACGAGCAGTACTTC.

This clonotype was seen a handful of times. V is TRBV6-5 and J is TRBJ1-2; 8 bases fit TRBD1. Germline V gene sequence: CDR1 MNHEY, CDR2 SVGAGI. The CDR3 has 17 residues. The trim removed 0 bases at V and 2 bases at J, leaving 8 bases unmatched. CDR3 loop: CASSYSLVGQENYGYTF. The CDR3 coding sequence is TGTGCCAGCAGTTACTCGCTAGTGGGACAGGAAAACTATGGCTACACCTTC.

Notes on this clonotype: The junction does not match germline at one end; this may be a read error. This chain links TRBV10-3 with TRBJ2-5; 9 bases map to TRBD2. This CDR3 contains 14 residues. Per germline, CDR1 ENHRY and CDR2 SYGVKD. The CDR3 is CASSYLLGLADQYF. The DNA for the CDR3 is TGTGCCAGCAGTTACCTACTGGGACTAGCCGACCAGTACTTC.

The chain is built from TRBV20-1 and TRBJ2-7; D call uncertain. CDR1 DFQATT and CDR2 SNEGSKA come from the germline V gene (reference sequence). The CDR3 is 15 residues long. The V gene lost 0 bases and the J gene lost 6 bases, with 18 bases spanning the gap. The CDR3 spells CSARDLTAPPGEQYF. CDR3 DNA: TGCAGTGCTAGAGATCTGACCGCACCGCCGGGCGAGCAGTACTTC.

J is TRBJ2-5 and V is TRBV10-3; 10 bases agree with TRBD2. This CDR3 comprises 16 residues. From germline, CDR1 is ENHRY and CDR2 SYGVKD. Germline trimming cut 10 bases from V and 8 bases from J; bases unmatched to any gene: 19. CDR3 sequence reads: CASRPSGLAFLETQYF. The DNA of the CDR3 is TGTGCCAGCAGGCCTTCGGGACTAGCGTTCCTCGAAACCCAGTACTTC.

This clonotype was recorded a few times. The chain employs TRBV7-9 and TRBJ1-2, with a weak D call TRBD1 (5 bases). Germline V gene data show CDR1 as SEHNR and CDR2 as FQNEAQ (reference sequence). This CDR3 has 15 amino acids. Trimming left V 3 bases short and J 1 base short, with 12 bases between. The DNA of the CDR3 is TGTGCCAGCAGCTTGGGAGGGGACCATAACTATGGCTACACCTTC. Encoded protein: CASSLGGDHNYGYTF.

The chain couples TRBV7-9 to TRBJ2-7; D is tentatively TRBD1 or TRBD2 (5 bases each). CDR3 size: 12 residues. Trimming took off 5 bases at V and 9 bases at J, with 14 bases between the two ends. The germline CDR1 and CDR2 sequences are SEHNR and FQNEAQ (reference sequence). CDR3 DNA: TGTGCCAGCAGCCCGGGGCTGGAGGTGCAGTACTTC. Amino acids: CASSPGLEVQYF.

Points on this clonotype: The conserved phenylalanine or tryptophan normally closing the CDR3 is absent here, so this likely arose from a read error. The rearrangement links TRBV7-9 to TRBJ1-1, with TRBD1 identical over 8 bases. This CDR3 contains 13 residues. Germline assignment: CDR1 SEHNR and CDR2 FQNEAQ (reference sequence). The V and J ends lost 5 bases and 3 bases, in that order; junction bases with no gene match: 2. CDR3 DNA sequence: TGTGCCAGCAGCCTGACAGGGGACACTGAAGCTTTCTCT. It translates to CASSLTGDTEAFS.

The genes are TRBV12-3 or TRBV12-4 and TRBJ2-7; D not resolved. The CDR3 has 12 amino acids. V gave up 2 bases and J gave up 6 bases, with 8 bases separating them. The CDR3 reads CASSLKGREQYF. CDR3 nucleotide sequence: TGTGCCAGCAGTTTAAAGGGTCGCGAGCAGTACTTC.

The V and J genes are TRBV18 and TRBJ1-4, with TRBD1 as a possible D gene (5 bases). The CDR3 runs to 16 residues. Germline V gene lookup returns CDR1 KGHSH and CDR2 LQKENI. Between the trimmed V and J ends, which lost 5 bases and 0 bases, there was a span of 13 bases. CDR3 region: CASSTTPGSTNEKLFF. Here the CDR3 DNA reads TGTGCCAGCTCAACTACCCCAGGGTCAACTAATGAAAAACTGTTTTTT.

This clonotype was counted between two and nine times. The rearrangement uses TRBV7-2 and TRBJ1-2; D is perhaps TRBD1 (6 bases). The CDR3 covers 16 residues. V gave up 4 bases and J gave up 2 bases, with 17 bases separating them. Germline CDR1 is SGHTA and CDR2 is FQGNSA. The CDR3 protein is CASSSGFGGRNYGYTF. In DNA form, the CDR3 reads TGTGCCAGCAGCTCCGGTTTTGGGGGGCGCAACTATGGCTACACCTTC.

A few counts support this clonotype. V usage is TRBV20-1 and J usage is TRBJ1-2; 8 bases line up with TRBD1. J gave up 6 bases and V 1 base, and 7 bases lay outside the gene matches. The germline V gene has CDR1 DFQATT and CDR2 SNEGSKA (reference sequence). This CDR3 has 14 residues. The CDR3 loop reads CSARVLDRVNGYTF. CDR3 DNA: TGCAGTGCTAGAGTCTTGGACAGGGTTAATGGCTACACCTTC.

V is TRBV6-1 and J is TRBJ1-2; TRBD1 matches at 9 bases. Losses at the gene ends were 7 bases for V and 1 base for J; bases not matched to a gene: 10. Germline V CDR1 and CDR2: MNHNS, SASEGT. CDR3 length equals 16 residues. CDR3 coding DNA: TGTGCCAGCAACCCCCTCGCGGACAGGGGTAACTATGGCTACACCTTC. Its translation is CASNPLADRGNYGYTF.

V usage is TRBV7-9 and J usage is TRBJ2-3; maybe TRBD2 (7 bases). Trimming pared 2 bases from V and 2 bases from J, leaving 11 bases between. CDR3 length: 15 residues. Germline V gene data show CDR1 as SEHNR and CDR2 as FQNEAQ (reference sequence). As DNA, the CDR3 is TGTGCCAGCAGCTTATCTCGGGGGGCCACAGATACGCAGTATTTT. This sequence encodes CASSLSRGATDTQYF.

The V call is TRBV9, the J call TRBJ2-5; 10 nucleotides match TRBD2. The CDR3 runs 15 residues. V lost 3 bases to trimming and J lost 5 bases; unmatched junction nucleotides: 7. Germline CDR1 reads SGDLS; CDR2 reads YYNGEE. The CDR3 sequence: CASSESGGARETQYF. CDR3 DNA sequence: TGTGCCAGCAGCGAAAGCGGGGGGGCACGGGAGACCCAGTACTTC.

This clonotype was counted between two and nine times. The J gene is TRBJ2-5, the V gene TRBV2; the match to TRBD1 covers 10 bases. CDR3 size: 15 residues. Losses at the gene ends were 6 bases for V and 5 bases for J; bases not matched to a gene: 9. Germline V gives CDR1 SNHLY, CDR2 FYNNEI. Here the CDR3 DNA reads TGTGCCAGCAGCTTGACAGGGGGCGCCTGGGAGACCCAGTACTTC. Its protein product is CASSLTGGAWETQYF.

The J gene is TRBJ1-1, the V gene TRBV9; possible D gene TRBD1, 6 bases. V was trimmed by 3 bases and J by 0 bases, leaving 12 bases between them. Germline-derived CDR1 and CDR2 are SGDLS and YYNGEE. The CDR3 is 15 amino acids. The CDR3 nucleotides are TGTGCCAGCAGCGCTACACAGGGTTTGAACACTGAAGCTTTCTTT. It translates to CASSATQGLNTEAFF. Looking up the rest from reference TRBV9 and TRBJ1-1 gives the full variable domain: DSGVTQTPKHLITATGQRVTLRCSPRSGDLSVYWYQQSLDQGLQFLIQYYNGEERAKGNILERFSAQQFPDLHSELNLSSLELGDSALYFCASSATQGLNTEAFFGQGTRLTVV.

This clonotype was seen a handful of times. The rearrangement uses TRBV11-3 and TRBJ2-2; TRBD1 aligns across 7 bases. CDR1 SGHNT and CDR2 YENEEA come from the germline V gene. The CDR3 contains 16 residues. Trimming at V came to 5 bases and at J to 7 bases, leaving 13 bases not matched to a gene. CDR3 region: CASSPTGTVKRGELFF. The CDR3 DNA follows: TGTGCCAGCAGCCCCACCGGGACAGTGAAACGCGGGGAGCTGTTTTTT.

V is TRBV28 and J is TRBJ2-7; TRBD1 aligns across 7 bases. V lost 2 bases, J lost 2 bases, and 15 bases stayed unmatched. This CDR3 contains 18 residues. Germline assignment: CDR1 MDHEN and CDR2 SYDVKM. The CDR3 DNA reads TGTGCCAGCAGTTTAGGGAAACTGGGGGACAGAGGTCCCTACGAGCAGTACTTC. This translates into CASSLGKLGDRGPYEQYF.

A few counts support this clonotype. V and J are TRBV19 and TRBJ1-5, with D possibly TRBD1 on 5 matching bases. With 10 bases removed from V and 6 bases from J, the gap between germline ends came to 22 bases. The CDR3 runs to 15 residues. Germline lookup yields CDR1 LNHDA and CDR2 SQIVND (reference sequence). CDR3 in amino acids: CATIEPGESGQPQHF. CDR3 in DNA: TGTGCCACCATCGAACCGGGGGAGTCGGGTCAGCCCCAGCATTTT.